This TCR beta chain was found in a study of blood T cell repertoires in COVID-19. Only in-frame clones appear in the TCRdb table, and some are missing; sequencing was by immunoSEQ multiplex PCR. The sample lists roughly 250,000 clones; about 90% were seen once. Germline CDR1 SQVTM, CDR2 ANQGSEA. V was pared by 4 bases and J by 5 bases, with 4 bases of the junction left unmatched. The CDR3 is 13 amino acids. This clonotype was obtained from a man in his thirties or forties with COVID-19, enrolled during active disease. The chain links TRBV29-1 to TRBJ2-4; TRBD2 matches at 8 bases. The sample comprised peripheral blood. The CDR3 is CSVAGLVQNIQYF. The CDR3 bases are TGCAGCGTTGCGGGACTAGTCCAAAACATTCAGTACTTC.